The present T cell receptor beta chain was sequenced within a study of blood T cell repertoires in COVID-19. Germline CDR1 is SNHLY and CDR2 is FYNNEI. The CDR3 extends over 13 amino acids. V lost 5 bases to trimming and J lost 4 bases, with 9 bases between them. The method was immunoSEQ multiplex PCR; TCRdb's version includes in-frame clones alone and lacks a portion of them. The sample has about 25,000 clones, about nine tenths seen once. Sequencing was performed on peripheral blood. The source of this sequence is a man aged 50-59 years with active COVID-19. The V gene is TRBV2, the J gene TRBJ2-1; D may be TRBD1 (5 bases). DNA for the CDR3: TGTGCCAGCAGTTCCGACAGATACAATGAGCAGTTCTTC. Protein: CASSSDRYNEQFF. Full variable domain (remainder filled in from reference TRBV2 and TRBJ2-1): EPEVTQTPSHQVTQMGQEVILRCVPISNHLYFYWYRQILGQKVEFLVSFYNNEISEKSEIFDDQFSVERPDGSNFTLKIRSTKLEDSAMYFCASSSDRYNEQFFGPGTRLTVL.